The entry below describes one T cell receptor beta chain. Its antigen is still unknown. The CDR3 is 19 amino acids. TCRdb itself ran the 5' RACE reads through MiXCR, one entry per CDR3 protein. The table lists about 340,000 distinct CDR3 sequences, roughly an eighth of them singletons. The sample originates from a study of T cells after yellow fever vaccination. Study conclusions and caveats: It was a small share of clonotypes that appeared in both CD4 and CD8 compartments.

The receptor's source is a man aged 18 to 29 who received the YFV17D yellow fever vaccine. The V call is TRBV1, the J call TRBJ2-7; the table's D gene call, TRBD2, was not cross checked with the DNA. TRBV1 corresponds to a pseudogene. Sequencing used CD4+ T cells sorted from PBMCs, obtained 15 days after the yellow fever booster vaccination. The CDR3, as DNA: TGCACCAGCAGGAATTTTTCGGAGGACGCGGGCCCATACTCCTACGAGCAGTACTTC. Residues: CTSRNFSEDAGPYSYEQYF.